This T cell receptor (beta chain) was identified during a study of blood T cell repertoires in COVID-19. This CDR3 contains 14 residues. After removal of 3 bases from V and 3 bases from J, the junction contained 2 bases not matched to a gene. The germline CDR1 and CDR2 sequences are SGHRS and YFSETQ. This clone was counted a single time. TCRdb keeps only in-frame clones here, not all; method: immunoSEQ multiplex PCR. The sample lists about 45,000 clones; 69% were seen once. Sequenced sample: peripheral blood. This sequence was found in an older man with acute or convalescent COVID-19. V gene TRBV5-1 combines with J gene TRBJ2-1, with 8 nucleotides matching TRBD2. The CDR3 reads CASSSGLGYNEQFF. The CDR3 DNA follows: TGCGCCAGCAGCTCGGGACTAGGCTACAATGAGCAGTTCTTC.